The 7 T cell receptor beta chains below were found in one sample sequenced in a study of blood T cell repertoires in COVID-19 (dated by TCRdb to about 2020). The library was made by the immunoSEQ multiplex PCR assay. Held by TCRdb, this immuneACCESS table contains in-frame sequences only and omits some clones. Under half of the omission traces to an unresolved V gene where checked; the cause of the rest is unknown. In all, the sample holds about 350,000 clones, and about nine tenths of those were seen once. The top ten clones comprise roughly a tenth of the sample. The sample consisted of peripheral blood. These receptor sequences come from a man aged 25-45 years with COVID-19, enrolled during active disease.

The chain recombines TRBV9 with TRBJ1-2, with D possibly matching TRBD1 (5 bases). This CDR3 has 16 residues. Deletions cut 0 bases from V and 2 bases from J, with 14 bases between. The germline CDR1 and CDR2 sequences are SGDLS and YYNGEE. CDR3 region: CASSVARQGQNYGYTF. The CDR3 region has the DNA TGTGCCAGCAGCGTAGCTAGGCAGGGCCAAAACTATGGCTACACCTTC.

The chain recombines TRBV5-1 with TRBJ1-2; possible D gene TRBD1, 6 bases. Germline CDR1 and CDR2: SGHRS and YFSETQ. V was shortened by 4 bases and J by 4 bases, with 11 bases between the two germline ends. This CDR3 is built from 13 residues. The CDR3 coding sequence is TGCGCCAGCAGCACCGGACAGATCTATGGCTACACCTTC. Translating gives CASSTGQIYGYTF.

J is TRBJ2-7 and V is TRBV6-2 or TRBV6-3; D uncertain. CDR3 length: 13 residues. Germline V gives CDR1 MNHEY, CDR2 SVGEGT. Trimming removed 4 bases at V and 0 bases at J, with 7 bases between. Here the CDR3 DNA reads TGTGCCAGCAGTTTCAGGCTCTCCTACGAGCAGTACTTC. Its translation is CASSFRLSYEQYF.

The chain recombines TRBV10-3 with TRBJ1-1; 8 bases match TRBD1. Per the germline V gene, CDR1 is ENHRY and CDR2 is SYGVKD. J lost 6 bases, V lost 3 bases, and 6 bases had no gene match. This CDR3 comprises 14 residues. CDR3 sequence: CAISERQGASEAFF. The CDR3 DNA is TGTGCCATCAGTGAAAGGCAGGGGGCATCTGAAGCTTTCTTT.

The CDR3 DNA follows: TGTGCCTGGAGTCGTGGTGGGCAGGGAGCTTTCTTT. Encoded protein: CAWSRGGQGAFF. The chain couples TRBV30 to TRBJ1-1, with D perhaps matching TRBD1 (5 bases). The germline CDR1 and CDR2 sequences are GTSNPN and SVGIG (reference sequence). The germline V and J ends were trimmed by 2 bases and 10 bases, with 14 bases remaining between them. The CDR3 loop spans 12 amino acids. Complete variable domain (other parts from reference TRBV30 and TRBJ1-1): SQTIHQWPATLVQPVGSPLSLECTVEGTSNPNLYWYRQAAGRGLQLLFYSVGIGQISSEVPQNLSASRPQDRQFILSSKKLLLSDSGFYLCAWSRGGQGAFFGQGTRLTVV.

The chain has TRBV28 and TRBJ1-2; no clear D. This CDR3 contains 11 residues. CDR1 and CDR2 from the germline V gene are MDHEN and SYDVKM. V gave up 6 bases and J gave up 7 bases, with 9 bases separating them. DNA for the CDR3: TGTGCCAGCAGAGCAGGAATTGGCTACACCTTC. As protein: CASRAGIGYTF.

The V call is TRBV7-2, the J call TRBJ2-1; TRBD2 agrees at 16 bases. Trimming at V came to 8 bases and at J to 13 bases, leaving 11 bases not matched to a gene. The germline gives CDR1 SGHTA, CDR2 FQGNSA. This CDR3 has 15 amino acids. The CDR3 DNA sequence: TGTGCCAGCCTCCCGGGACTAGCGGGGGGGCCCGTCCAGTTCTTC. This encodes CASLPGLAGGPVQFF. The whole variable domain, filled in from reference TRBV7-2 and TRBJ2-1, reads GAGVSQSPSNKVTEKGKDVELRCDPISGHTALYWYRQSLGQGLEFLIYFQGNSAPDKSGLPSDRFSAERTGGSVSTLTIQRTQQEDSAVYLCASLPGLAGGPVQFFGPGTRLTVL.